This entry describes one TCR beta chain. What antigen it recognizes has not been identified. The record has no base qualities; no much larger clone is one base away. These data are taken from a study of blood T cell repertoires in COVID-19 (dated by TCRdb to about 2020). Some background on the complete study: The collaborator samples originated in the United States, Italy and Spain and spanned the acute and convalescent phases of COVID-19. The prospective study material was composed of cDNA or gDNA derived from T cells, B-cell-depleted T cells, or PBMCs. The dataset comprised deeply sampled blood TCRbeta repertoires from subjects exposed to, actively infected with, or recovered from COVID-19. The repertoires were released in a freely available public database intended as a resource for research on the immune response to SARS-CoV-2. Samples came from the ongoing ImmuneRACE study (first 160 participants) plus 1,254 subjects from 6 global collaborators. The sample metadata nearly always contained a de-identified subject ID, COVID-19 status, age in years and sex. Where HLA class I and class II types were available, the types were taken from metadata supplied by the sample provider, not from assay-based typing.

Results and caveats for the whole study, not just this receptor: How much clinical and demographic metadata was included differed by source and by participant, and the metadata was provided uncurated.

Participants in the prospective study were aged roughly 18 to 100 years, lived in over 20 United States geographic areas, and enrolled through a virtual design. In the prospective study, cohorts were assigned on the basis of participant-reported clinical history obtained from a screening survey and a study questionnaire. For ImmuneRACE Cohort 3, a participant was defined as recovered based on two consecutive negative NP/OP PCR tests, clearance by a healthcare professional, or resolution of symptoms. Each participant in the prospective study had whole blood, serum and a nasopharyngeal or oropharyngeal swab collected by mobile phlebotomists. Prospective study participants could optionally give additional blood draws and questionnaires over a roughly two-month period. Blood samples from the prospective study were shipped frozen or at room temperature prior to DNA extraction. The immunoSEQ Assay, a bias-controlled multiplex PCR, was used to amplify TCRbeta CDR3 regions from genomic DNA. In the authors' own workflow: Within the assay, amplification of reference gene primers was used to estimate how many nucleated cells each sample contained. To quantify the absolute abundance of each unique TCRbeta CDR3 rearrangement, sequence reads were collapsed and filtered. For each sample, productive Simpson clonality was calculated as the square root of Simpson's diversity index across productive rearrangements. The source is immuneACCESS, and TCRdb retained only in-frame sequences with V and J called. Part of the clones is not carried over; for the studies checked, unresolved V genes explain less than half of this, and the remainder is unexplained. V and J calls plus clone size are reproduced from that table; the DNA served to infer D and trimming. A total of hundreds of thousands of clones appear in this sample, 75% to 90% of them only once. Around 1% of the sample is held by the ten biggest clonotypes.

Looking up the germline V gene (reference sequence) yields CDR1 SEHNR and CDR2 FQNEAQ. Reading from cysteine to phenylalanine, the CDR3 counts 15 amino acids. Only the CDR3 portion is preserved as DNA: 45 bases, with reading frame beginning at the first base. Relative to germline, V is 5 bases shorter and J is 7 bases shorter, with 17 bases between their ends. The sequence came from a man between 18 and 35 years old who had recovered from COVID-19. The chain couples TRBV7-9 to TRBJ1-4; there is no confident call for the D gene. Sequenced material: PBMCs or T cells enriched from blood (not recorded which). The encoded CDR3 is CASSLTPGGSEKLFF. In nucleotides, the sequence is TGTGCCAGCAGCCTAACCCCAGGAGGAAGTGAAAAACTGTTTTTT.